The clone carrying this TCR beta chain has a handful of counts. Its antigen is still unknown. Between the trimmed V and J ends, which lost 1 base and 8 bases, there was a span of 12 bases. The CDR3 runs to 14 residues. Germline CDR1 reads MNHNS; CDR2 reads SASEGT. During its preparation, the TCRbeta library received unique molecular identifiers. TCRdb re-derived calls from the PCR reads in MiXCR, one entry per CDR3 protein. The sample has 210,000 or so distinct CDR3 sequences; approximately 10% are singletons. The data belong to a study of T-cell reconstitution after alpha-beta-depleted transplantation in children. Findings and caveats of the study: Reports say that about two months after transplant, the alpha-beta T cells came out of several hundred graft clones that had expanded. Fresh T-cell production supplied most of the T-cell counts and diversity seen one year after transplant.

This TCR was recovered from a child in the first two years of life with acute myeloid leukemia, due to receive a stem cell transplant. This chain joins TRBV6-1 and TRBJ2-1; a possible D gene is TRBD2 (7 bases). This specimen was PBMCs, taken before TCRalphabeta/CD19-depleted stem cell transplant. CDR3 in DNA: TGTGCCAGCAGTGAAGGGGGGGGCGGGGATGAGCAGTTCTTC. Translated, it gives CASSEGGGGDEQFF.